Listed below are T cell receptor beta chains from one sample, sequenced in a study of blood T cell repertoires in COVID-19. TCRdb's table, derived via immunoSEQ multiplex PCR, lists solely in-frame clones and lacks some. Among about 33,000 clones listed, about 81% were seen once. The sample taken for sequencing was peripheral blood. The receptors were sampled from a man older than 75 with acute or convalescent COVID-19. Each CDR3 is given with its conserved first and last residue. Each record gives: V gene, J gene, D gene, clone size, CDR3 protein, CDR3 DNA. D genes are given only for firm matches. Part of the rows lack a size; the others show once, few, many or a class for expanded clones.

V: TRBV6-2/TRBV6-3
J: TRBJ1-2
D: .
size: .
CDR3: CASSDPRGYGYTF
DNA: TGTGCCAGCAGTGATCCCCGGGGATATGGCTACACCTTC

V: TRBV5-6
J: TRBJ2-7
D: .
size: .
CDR3: CASSLGFRSYEQYF
DNA: TGTGCCAGCAGCTTGGGGTTCAGGTCCTACGAGCAGTACTTC

V: TRBV14
J: TRBJ1-2
D: TRBD1
size: .
CDR3: CASSLGQGYGYTF
DNA: TGTGCCAGCAGCCTCGGACAGGGGTATGGCTACACCTTC

V: TRBV11-2
J: TRBJ2-2
D: .
size: .
CDR3: CASSLQGRELFF
DNA: TGTGCCAGCAGCTTACAGGGCCGGGAGCTGTTTTTT

V: TRBV5-1
J: TRBJ2-1
D: .
size: .
CDR3: CASSYQDTYNEQFF
DNA: TGCGCCAGCAGCTATCAGGATACTTACAATGAGCAGTTCTTC

V: TRBV5-1
J: TRBJ1-4
D: TRBD1
size: once
CDR3: CASTQNRGQKLFF
DNA: TGCGCCAGCACCCAAAACAGGGGGCAAAAACTGTTTTTT

V: TRBV7-2
J: TRBJ2-7
D: .
size: .
CDR3: CASSSRGQTYEQYF
DNA: TGTGCCAGCAGCTCCCGAGGACAGACCTACGAGCAGTACTTC

V: TRBV6-5
J: TRBJ2-7
D: .
size: .
CDR3: CASSSNSYEQYF
DNA: TGTGCCAGCAGTTCTAACTCCTACGAGCAGTACTTC

V: TRBV15
J: TRBJ2-1
D: TRBD2
size: .
CDR3: CATSGWTSGGRGNEQFF
DNA: TGTGCCACCAGCGGATGGACTAGCGGGGGGAGGGGCAATGAGCAGTTCTTC

V: TRBV19
J: TRBJ2-3
D: TRBD1
size: .
CDR3: CASRRTGADTQYF
DNA: TGTGCCAGTAGGAGGACAGGGGCGGACACGCAGTATTTT

V: TRBV10-3
J: TRBJ1-4
D: .
size: .
CDR3: CAISEAHGEKLFF
DNA: TGTGCCATCAGTGAGGCTCACGGTGAAAAACTGTTTTTT

V: TRBV6-2/TRBV6-3
J: TRBJ2-2
D: TRBD2
size: .
CDR3: CASNPFVGRAEFGTSGAGELFF
DNA: TGTGCCAGCAACCCGTTTGTTGGCAGGGCCGAATTCGGGACTAGCGGCGCCGGGGAGCTGTTTTTT

V: TRBV9
J: TRBJ2-3
D: TRBD2
size: .
CDR3: CASSLSGGITDTQYF
DNA: TGTGCCAGCAGCCTCAGCGGGGGGATAACAGATACGCAGTATTTT

V: TRBV15
J: TRBJ1-2
D: .
size: once
CDR3: CATSRSGGEITYGYTF
DNA: TGTGCCACCAGCAGATCCGGTGGAGAGATTACCTATGGCTACACCTTC

V: TRBV12-3/TRBV12-4
J: TRBJ1-2
D: .
size: few
CDR3: CASSPTVNYGYTF
DNA: TGTGCCAGCAGCCCAACAGTAAACTATGGCTACACCTTC

V: TRBV7-9
J: TRBJ1-5
D: TRBD1
size: .
CDR3: CASSPRDSLMTQHF
DNA: TGTGCCAGCAGCCCCAGGGACAGCCTCATGACCCAGCATTTT

V: TRBV18
J: TRBJ2-2
D: .
size: .
CDR3: CASSLQGLRNTGELFF
DNA: TGTGCCAGCTCACTACAGGGACTACGGAACACCGGGGAGCTGTTTTTT

V: TRBV20-1
J: TRBJ2-7
D: .
size: .
CDR3: CSASDPAGISYEQYF
DNA: TGCAGTGCTAGTGACCCCGCCGGGATCTCCTACGAGCAGTACTTC

V: TRBV5-6
J: TRBJ2-7
D: .
size: .
CDR3: CASSLSGMSYEQYF
DNA: TGTGCCAGCAGCTTAAGCGGTATGTCCTACGAGCAGTACTTC

V: TRBV27
J: TRBJ2-1
D: TRBD1
size: .
CDR3: CASSLYNEGANEQFF
DNA: TGTGCCAGCAGTTTGTACAATGAGGGGGCAAACGAGCAGTTCTTC

V: TRBV15
J: TRBJ1-2
D: TRBD1
size: .
CDR3: CATNTGQGVNYGYTF
DNA: TGTGCCACCAATACGGGACAGGGGGTTAACTATGGCTACACCTTC

V: TRBV19
J: TRBJ1-2
D: TRBD1
size: .
CDR3: CASGRGTGAPGPYGYTF
DNA: TGTGCCTCCGGCAGAGGGACAGGGGCCCCCGGGCCCTATGGCTACACCTTC

V: TRBV6-2/TRBV6-3
J: TRBJ1-5
D: .
size: .
CDR3: CASSLGTMNQPQHF
DNA: TGTGCCAGCAGCCTGGGGACAATGAATCAGCCCCAGCATTTT

V: TRBV13
J: TRBJ2-5
D: TRBD2
size: .
CDR3: CASSLAGGQEETQYF
DNA: TGTGCCAGCAGCCTAGCGGGGGGGCAGGAGGAGACCCAGTACTTC

V: TRBV29-1
J: TRBJ2-1
D: .
size: .
CDR3: CSAIGQTYNEQFF
DNA: TGCAGCGCAATAGGACAGACCTACAATGAGCAGTTCTTC

V: TRBV7-9
J: TRBJ2-1
D: TRBD2
size: .
CDR3: CASNRLAGAIYNEQFF
DNA: TGTGCCAGCAACCGACTAGCGGGGGCGATCTACAATGAGCAGTTCTTC

V: TRBV18
J: TRBJ1-1
D: .
size: .
CDR3: CASSPTNLAQGNTEAFF
DNA: TGTGCCAGCTCACCCACAAACCTGGCACAGGGGAACACTGAAGCTTTCTTT

V: TRBV29-1
J: TRBJ2-3
D: .
size: .
CDR3: CSVHRVTDTQYF
DNA: TGCAGCGTTCACAGGGTCACAGATACGCAGTATTTT

V: TRBV3-1/TRBV3-2
J: TRBJ2-7
D: .
size: .
CDR3: CASSQGYGYEQYF
DNA: TGTGCCAGCAGCCAAGGATACGGCTACGAGCAGTACTTC

V: TRBV9
J: TRBJ2-5
D: TRBD2
size: .
CDR3: CASSEGTSGGQETQYF
DNA: TGTGCCAGCAGCGAGGGGACTAGCGGGGGTCAAGAGACCCAGTACTTC

V: TRBV7-9
J: TRBJ1-1
D: .
size: few
CDR3: CASSLSPDTEAFF
DNA: TGTGCCAGCAGCCTATCCCCGGACACTGAAGCTTTCTTT

V: TRBV9
J: TRBJ1-5
D: .
size: .
CDR3: CASSASDNQPQHF
DNA: TGTGCCAGCAGCGCCTCAGATAATCAGCCCCAGCATTTT

V: TRBV4-2
J: TRBJ1-1
D: .
size: .
CDR3: CASSHHRDNTEAFF
DNA: TGTGCCAGCAGCCATCACAGGGATAACACTGAAGCTTTCTTT

V: TRBV5-6
J: TRBJ2-2
D: .
size: .
CDR3: CASSLHGELFF
DNA: TGTGCCAGCAGCTTGCACGGGGAGCTGTTTTTT

V: TRBV7-2
J: TRBJ2-2
D: .
size: .
CDR3: CASSFTQGTGELFF
DNA: TGTGCCAGCAGCTTCACCCAGGGCACCGGGGAGCTGTTTTTT

V: TRBV20-1
J: TRBJ1-1
D: .
size: .
CDR3: CSAGRQEAFF
DNA: TGCAGTGCGGGGAGACAAGAAGCTTTCTTT

V: TRBV11-2
J: TRBJ1-2
D: TRBD1
size: .
CDR3: CASSTGVENYGYTF
DNA: TGTGCCAGCAGCACAGGGGTAGAAAACTATGGCTACACCTTC

V: TRBV9
J: TRBJ1-2
D: .
size: .
CDR3: CASSVASRANYGYTF
DNA: TGTGCCAGCAGCGTAGCTAGCAGAGCTAACTATGGCTACACCTTC

V: TRBV27
J: TRBJ1-5
D: TRBD1
size: .
CDR3: CASSSDDRGNQPQHF
DNA: TGTGCCAGCAGTTCGGATGACAGGGGCAATCAGCCCCAACATTTT

V: TRBV29-1
J: TRBJ2-5
D: TRBD1
size: .
CDR3: CSVVTGKVKTQYF
DNA: TGCAGCGTTGTGACAGGGAAGGTAAAGACCCAGTACTTC

V: TRBV27
J: TRBJ2-1
D: .
size: .
CDR3: CASSLATGSNEQFF
DNA: TGTGCCAGCAGTTTAGCAACAGGGTCCAATGAGCAGTTCTTC

V: TRBV27
J: TRBJ1-1
D: TRBD1
size: .
CDR3: CASSLVWTGVTEAFF
DNA: TGTGCCAGCAGTTTAGTTTGGACAGGGGTCACTGAAGCTTTCTTT

V: TRBV6-5
J: TRBJ1-1
D: TRBD1
size: .
CDR3: CASWDRGGTEAFF
DNA: TGTGCCAGCTGGGACAGGGGGGGGACTGAAGCTTTCTTT

V: TRBV30
J: TRBJ2-1
D: TRBD2
size: .
CDR3: CAWSLGGEGEQFF
DNA: TGTGCCTGGAGTCTAGGTGGGGAGGGTGAGCAGTTCTTC

V: TRBV10-3
J: TRBJ1-6
D: .
size: .
CDR3: CAISAREGSSPLHF
DNA: TGTGCCATCAGTGCCAGGGAGGGCTCATCACCCCTCCACTTT

V: TRBV5-1
J: TRBJ1-4
D: .
size: few
CDR3: CASSLVPGSNEKLFF
DNA: TGCGCCAGCAGCTTGGTCCCGGGATCTAATGAAAAACTGTTTTTT

V: TRBV6-5
J: TRBJ1-3
D: .
size: once
CDR3: CASRTRGNTIYF
DNA: TGTGCCAGCAGGACCAGGGGAAACACCATATATTTT

V: TRBV7-2
J: TRBJ2-1
D: TRBD2
size: .
CDR3: CASSSGTSGGLEQFF
DNA: TGTGCCAGCAGCTCCGGGACTAGCGGGGGTTTAGAGCAGTTCTTC

V: TRBV2
J: TRBJ2-3
D: TRBD1
size: .
CDR3: CASRGTVNTDTQYF
DNA: TGTGCCAGCAGGGGGACAGTCAACACAGATACGCAGTATTTT

V: TRBV11-2
J: TRBJ2-2
D: TRBD1
size: .
CDR3: CASSVPLRGGVRTGELFF
DNA: TGTGCCAGCAGCGTTCCGCTGAGAGGGGGCGTGAGGACCGGGGAGCTGTTTTTT

V: TRBV2
J: TRBJ2-1
D: TRBD2
size: .
CDR3: CASSGLAGPGEQFF
DNA: TGTGCCAGCAGTGGACTAGCGGGGCCAGGTGAGCAGTTCTTC

V: TRBV6-6
J: TRBJ2-2
D: .
size: .
CDR3: CASSYWPRNTGELFF
DNA: TGTGCCAGCAGTTACTGGCCTAGGAACACCGGGGAGCTGTTTTTT

V: TRBV13
J: TRBJ2-7
D: .
size: .
CDR3: CASSNTGYSYEQYF
DNA: TGTGCCAGCAGCAATACAGGGTATAGCTACGAGCAGTACTTC

V: TRBV27
J: TRBJ2-3
D: .
size: .
CDR3: CASSPRADTQYF
DNA: TGTGCCAGCAGTCCCCGCGCAGATACGCAGTATTTT